The sequence of this TCR beta chain was determined in a study of blood T cell repertoires in COVID-19. Overall study context: From the United States, Italy and Spain came samples of acute and convalescent COVID-19. The cDNA or gDNA used as material had been derived from T cells, B-cell-depleted T cells, or PBMCs.

V lost 7 bases and J lost 5; bases outside the gene matches: 6. CDR3 length: 14 residues. Germline assignment: CDR1 SGHRS and CDR2 YFSETQ. In the source study's methods: Cell counts per sample came from amplifying reference gene primers. Only in-frame clones appear in the TCRdb table, and some are missing; sequencing was by immunoSEQ multiplex PCR. V and J calls and clone size are given by that table; D and trimming were obtained from the DNA. The repertoire holds 50,000 or so clones, with 65% to 85% as singletons. Specimen: peripheral blood. This chain connects TRBV5-1 to TRBJ2-3, with TRBD2 matching 11 bases. The receptor's source is a man aged 40-55 years with acute or convalescent COVID-19. CDR3 nucleotide sequence: TGCGCCAGCTCTAGCGGGAGGTCGAAAGATACGCAGTATTTT. Amino acid sequence: CASSSGRSKDTQYF.